This T cell receptor beta chain was documented in a study of PD-L1 blockade in urothelial cancer. For the study at large: Prior chemotherapy in patients spanned 0 to 3 regimens. Analysis of the blood was performed 3 weeks (second dose) and 6 weeks after treatment start.

Described time point: pretreatment peripheral blood. The repertoire was sequenced with immunoSEQ multiplex PCR; TCRdb's copy has only in-frame clones and lacks some. Among roughly 95,000 clones listed, about nine tenths were seen once. Germline V gene lookup returns CDR1 SGHRS and CDR2 YFSETQ. V lost 4 bases and J lost 2; bases outside the gene matches: 5. The CDR3 length is 14 residues. This TCR was recovered from a man aged 55 to 69 with urothelial cancer. The sample here was PBMCs, taken around atezolizumab (anti-PD-L1) treatment. V is TRBV5-1 and J is TRBJ2-5; 7 bases line up with TRBD2. In nucleotides, the CDR3 is TGCGCCAGCAGCCCCTGGGGGGGGCAAGAGACCCAGTACTTC. Protein product: CASSPWGGQETQYF. The full variable domain, rest sourced from reference TRBV5-1 and TRBJ2-5, is KAGVTQTPRYLIKTRGQQVTLSCSPISGHRSVSWYQQTPGQGLQFLFEYFSETQRNKGNFPGRFSGRQFSNSRSEMNVSTLELGDSALYLCASSPWGGQETQYFGPGTRLLVL.